Listed below are T cell receptor beta chains from one sample, sequenced in a study of beta chain features in type 1 diabetes. Sequencing used immunoSEQ multiplex PCR; TCRdb keeps in-frame clones, though not all of them. The table records approximately 160,000 clones, roughly 65% of them present only once. Sequenced: naive CD4+ T cells from blood. The receptors come from a man aged 25-40 years with type 1 diabetes. CDR3s include the opening cysteine and the closing phenylalanine or tryptophan. A D gene is named only where the DNA matches it firmly. Not all rows give a size; the values are once, few, many and, for expanded clones, a class.

CDR3 DNA	CDR3 protein	CDR3 length	clone size	V gene	J gene	D gene
TGTGCCAGCGGTACCTACGAGCAGTACTTC	CASGTYEQYF	10	-	TRBV14	TRBJ2-7	-
TGCAGCGTTGGGGGGGCGCAAAACATTCAGTACTTC	CSVGGAQNIQYF	12	-	TRBV29-1	TRBJ2-4	-
TGTGCCAGCAGCCCTGTAGGGGGGCGGGGGTCCTCAGATACGCAGTATTTT	CASSPVGGRGSSDTQYF	17	-	TRBV11-2	TRBJ2-3	-
TGCAGCGTTGCTCATGATTGGAAGCAGCCCCAGCATTTT	CSVAHDWKQPQHF	13	-	TRBV29-1	TRBJ1-5	-
TGTGCCAGCAGCTTGGAACACAAAAACATTCAGTACTTC	CASSLEHKNIQYF	13	-	TRBV7-2	TRBJ2-4	-
TGTGCCTGGAGTCGCGGAATGCGTAATTCACCCCTCCACTTT	CAWSRGMRNSPLHF	14	-	TRBV30	TRBJ1-6	-
TGTGCCTGGAGTGGACAGCTGGACACTGAAGCTTTCTTT	CAWSGQLDTEAFF	13	-	TRBV30	TRBJ1-1	-
TGTGCCAGCAGTGACCCGGGACAGGGGTTCTACGAGCAGTACTTC	CASSDPGQGFYEQYF	15	-	TRBV2	TRBJ2-7	TRBD1
TGCAGCGTGATAGGGTCCGGTTACGAGCAGTACTTC	CSVIGSGYEQYF	12	-	TRBV29-1	TRBJ2-7	-
TGTGCCAGCACCACGGACGGAATGAATTCACCCCTCCACTTT	CASTTDGMNSPLHF	14	-	TRBV7-9	TRBJ1-6	-
TGTGCCAGCAGCGTGAACGTGGTAGGGGATGAGCAGTTCTTC	CASSVNVVGDEQFF	14	once	TRBV9	TRBJ2-1	-
TGTGCCAGCAGCCCAAGGGGAGGGTTTCAGCCCCAGCATTTT	CASSPRGGFQPQHF	14	-	TRBV7-2	TRBJ1-5	-
TGTGCCTGGAGTGTTGGTTTAGCCAAAAACATTCAGTACTTC	CAWSVGLAKNIQYF	14	-	TRBV30	TRBJ2-4	-
TGCGCCAGCAGCCGAATTATTAAGGGGCCTCAATCTGGGGCCAACGTCCTGACTTTC	CASSRIIKGPQSGANVLTF	19	-	TRBV4-1	TRBJ2-6	-
TGCAGCATCTGGACAGGGGGAAACACCATATATTTT	CSIWTGGNTIYF	12	-	TRBV29-1	TRBJ1-3	TRBD1
TGTGCCAGTAGTATGGGGGACACGAGAGACTACGAGCAGTACTTC	CASSMGDTRDYEQYF	15	few	TRBV19	TRBJ2-7	-
TGTGCCAGCAGCGTAGTGGCTAGCTGGGGAGAGCAGTTCTTC	CASSVVASWGEQFF	14	-	TRBV9	TRBJ2-1	-
TGCAGCGTTGCGAGCGGATCCTATGGCTACACCTTC	CSVASGSYGYTF	12	few	TRBV29-1	TRBJ1-2	-
TGTGCCAGTCCCAAGTTAGTGAGTAAGAATGAGCAGTTCTTC	CASPKLVSKNEQFF	14	-	TRBV27	TRBJ2-1	-
TGTGCCAGCAGCTTCGGTTTCGGGGACAGTCATTTGGAGACCCAGTACTTC	CASSFGFGDSHLETQYF	17	-	TRBV7-9	TRBJ2-5	TRBD1
TGCAGCGTTGAGGGGGGCGCAGATACGCAGTATTTT	CSVEGGADTQYF	12	-	TRBV29-1	TRBJ2-3	-
TGTGCCAGCAGCTTAGGACAGCCCTACGAGCAGTACTTC	CASSLGQPYEQYF	13	-	TRBV7-9	TRBJ2-7	-
TGTGCCACCAGCGAACAGGGTCTACGAGCTGGGGCCAACGTCCTGACTTTC	CATSEQGLRAGANVLTF	17	-	TRBV15	TRBJ2-6	-
TGCGCCAGCAGCAAGGACAGGCCCCTCTACGAGCAGTACTTC	CASSKDRPLYEQYF	14	-	TRBV5-1	TRBJ2-7	TRBD1
TGTGCCAGCAGTTCGCGGACAGTAGACTACGAGCAGTACTTC	CASSSRTVDYEQYF	14	-	TRBV27	TRBJ2-7	-
TGTGCCAGCAGCGAAGGACAGACACCCCTCCACTTT	CASSEGQTPLHF	12	-	TRBV7-9	TRBJ1-6	-
TGTGCCAGCAGTTTAATGAGCATCTATGGCTACACCTTC	CASSLMSIYGYTF	13	-	TRBV27	TRBJ1-2	-
TGTGCCAGCAGCCAAGGTGCTACTGCAGATACGCAGTATTTT	CASSQGATADTQYF	14	few	TRBV7-9	TRBJ2-3	-
TGTGCCAGCAGCCTGGACAGGGTTGTACATTTT	CASSLDRVVHF	11	few	TRBV6-6	TRBJ1-3	TRBD1
TGTGCCATCAGTGAAGTCGGCGGAGAAGAGACCCAGTACTTC	CAISEVGGEETQYF	14	few	TRBV10-3	TRBJ2-5	-
TGCGCCAGCAGCTTGCTTACAGGGCTGAGCACAGATACGCAGTATTTT	CASSLLTGLSTDTQYF	16	-	TRBV5-1	TRBJ2-3	-
TGCGCCAGCAGCACCGACAGGGGCCTATTGGTGAATACGCAGTATTTT	CASSTDRGLLVNTQYF	16	-	TRBV5-1	TRBJ2-3	TRBD1
TGTGCCAGCAGCTTAGGGGGCCCAAGTTTCAATGAGCAGTTCTTC	CASSLGGPSFNEQFF	15	few	TRBV11-3	TRBJ2-1	-
TGTGCCAGCAGTACCCAAGAGACCCAGTACTTC	CASSTQETQYF	11	few	TRBV6-6	TRBJ2-5	-
TGTGCCAGCAGTGAAAGGCGGCGCACAGATACGCAGTATTTT	CASSERRRTDTQYF	14	few	TRBV2	TRBJ2-3	-
TGTGCCATCAGTGAAGCTGACAGGGGGGCCTACGAGCAGTACTTC	CAISEADRGAYEQYF	15	-	TRBV10-3	TRBJ2-7	TRBD1
TGTGCCAGCAGCAAAGCGCTTTTCAGCGGGGGGGACTACGAGCAGTACTTC	CASSKALFSGGDYEQYF	17	few	TRBV21-1	TRBJ2-7	-
TGTGCCATCAGTGATGCTGGAGCCGAAGAGACCCAGTACTTC	CAISDAGAEETQYF	14	-	TRBV10-3	TRBJ2-5	-
TGTGCCAGCAGCTTTCTAAATGAAAAACTGTTTTTT	CASSFLNEKLFF	12	-	TRBV7-2	TRBJ1-4	-
TGTGCCAGCAGGGTCGGGCAGGGGGCGTGGGATACGCAGTATTTT	CASRVGQGAWDTQYF	15	few	TRBV2	TRBJ2-3	TRBD1